The clone carrying this TCR beta chain was observed a handful of times. The antigen is not known. The CDR3 is 15 amino acids. V lost 2 bases and J lost 10, with 16 bases in between. Germline V lookup: CDR1 SGHDT, CDR2 YYEEEE. The data belong to a study of cytomegalovirus exposure and HLA in healthy donors. Study in general: Among roughly 180 million T cells, an earlier analysis found 117 million unique TCR beta sequences. General study results and limits: The dataset shows that most TCR sequences were rare, while some public TCRs occurred in many donors. Three CMV-associated chains proved CMV antigen-specific in vitro.

PCR primers comprised 60 Vbeta and 13 Jbeta primers. The table came from immunoSEQ multiplex PCR; TCRdb's copy has only in-frame clones and leaves some out. The sample carries 200,000 to 250,000 clones, about 75% recorded once. Source material: PBMCs. The V gene is TRBV5-6, the J gene TRBJ1-6; no reliable D call. The source is a woman between 25 and 40 years old in good health and CMV-seronegative. The CDR3 DNA follows: TGTGCCAGCAGCTTAAGAGCCAGGTCTGGGTCACCCCTCCACTTT. As protein: CASSLRARSGSPLHF.